This T cell receptor beta chain was retrieved from a study of T cells in Graves' hyperthyroidism and ophthalmopathy. Whole-study context: Any treatment followed the collection of peripheral blood at initial diagnosis.

In this sample, this clonotype turned up once. Researchers took RNA transcripts and amplified the TCR beta CDR3 regions from them. The study used the HTBI primer set for a first-round RT-PCR of the TCR CDR3. TCRdb passed the multiplex PCR reads through MiXCR, listing each CDR3 protein once. The table includes 330,000 or so distinct CDR3 sequences, 15% to 20% detected once. The source of this sequence is a middle-aged woman with Graves' ophthalmopathy. The sample consisted of blood.

The CDR3 DNA follows: TGTGCCATCAGTGAGGGGACAGGGATGTACACTGAAGCTTTCTTT. This codes for CAISEGTGMYTEAFF. The genes are TRBV10-3 and TRBJ1-1; 9 bases align to TRBD1. Germline V gives CDR1 ENHRY, CDR2 SYGVKD. This CDR3 is 15 amino acids long. After removal of 2 bases from V and 3 bases from J, the junction contained 4 bases not matched to a gene.